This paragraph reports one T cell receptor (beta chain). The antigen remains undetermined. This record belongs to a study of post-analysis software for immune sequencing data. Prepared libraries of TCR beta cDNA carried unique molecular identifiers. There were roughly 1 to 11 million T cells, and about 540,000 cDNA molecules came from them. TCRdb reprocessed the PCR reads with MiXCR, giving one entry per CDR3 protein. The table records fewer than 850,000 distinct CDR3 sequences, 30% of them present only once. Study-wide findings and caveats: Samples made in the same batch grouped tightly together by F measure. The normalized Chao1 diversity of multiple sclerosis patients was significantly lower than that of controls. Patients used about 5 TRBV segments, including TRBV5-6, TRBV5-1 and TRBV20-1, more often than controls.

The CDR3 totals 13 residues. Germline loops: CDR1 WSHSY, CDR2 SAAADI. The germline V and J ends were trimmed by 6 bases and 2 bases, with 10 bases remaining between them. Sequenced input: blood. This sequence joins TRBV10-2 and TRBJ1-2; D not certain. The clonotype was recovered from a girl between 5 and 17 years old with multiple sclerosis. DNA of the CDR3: TGCGCCAGCAGGGAGCTCAGCAACTATGGCTACACCTTC. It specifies CASRELSNYGYTF.